The source of this TCR beta chain is a study of control samples from healthy donors and cancer patients. The CDR3 runs 13 residues. V shed 8 bases and J shed 7 bases, with 15 bases lying between them. Method: immunoSEQ multiplex PCR; TCRdb's copy keeps in-frame clones and lacks some. This sample yields tens of thousands of clones, of which around 94% are seen a single time; 4% belongs to the top ten. The source material was blood. The V call is TRBV12-3 or TRBV12-4, the J call TRBJ1-5; D is possibly TRBD1 (6 bases). The TCR was taken from a young man in good health. Written as DNA, the CDR3 is TGTGCCAGCGGGGACATCCAGGGACAGCCCCAGCATTTT. Residues: CASGDIQGQPQHF.